This TCR beta chain was found in a study of cytomegalovirus exposure and HLA in healthy donors. General study results and limits: 87-base-pair reads could not separate some V segments, including TRBV6-2 and TRBV6-3. Rarity characterized most TCR sequences, yet some public TCRs appeared in many donors.

As to this clone: Its antigen is unknown.

The germline CDR1 and CDR2 sequences are LNHDA and SQIVND (reference sequence). The CDR3 is 14 amino acids. The ends lost 5 bases at V and 1 base at J; junction bases unmatched: 5. It was with 60 Vbeta and 13 Jbeta primers that the PCR ran. Sequencing was performed with immunoSEQ multiplex PCR; in TCRdb, only in-frame clones are kept and a portion is missing. The profile shows about 76,000 clones, just under 80% of them singletons. This rearrangement joins TRBV19 to TRBJ2-7, with TRBD1 matching over 7 bases. The sequence came from a male donor in good health and CMV-seropositive. The sequenced sample consisted of PBMCs. CDR3 in amino acids: CASSAQGQSYEQYF. DNA for the CDR3: TGTGCCAGTAGTGCCCAGGGACAGTCCTACGAGCAGTACTTC.